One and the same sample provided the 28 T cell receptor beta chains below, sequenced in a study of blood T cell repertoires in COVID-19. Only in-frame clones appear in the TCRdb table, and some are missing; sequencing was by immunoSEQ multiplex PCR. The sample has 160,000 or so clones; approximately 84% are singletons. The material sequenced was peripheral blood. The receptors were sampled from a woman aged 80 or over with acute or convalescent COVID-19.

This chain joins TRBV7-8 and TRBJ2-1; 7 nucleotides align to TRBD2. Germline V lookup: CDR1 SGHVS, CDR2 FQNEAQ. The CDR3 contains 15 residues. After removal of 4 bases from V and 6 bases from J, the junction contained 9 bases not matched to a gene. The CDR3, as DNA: TGTGCCAGCAGCTCCTCGGGGAGCGGGGTCAATGAGCAGTTCTTC. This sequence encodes CASSSSGSGVNEQFF.

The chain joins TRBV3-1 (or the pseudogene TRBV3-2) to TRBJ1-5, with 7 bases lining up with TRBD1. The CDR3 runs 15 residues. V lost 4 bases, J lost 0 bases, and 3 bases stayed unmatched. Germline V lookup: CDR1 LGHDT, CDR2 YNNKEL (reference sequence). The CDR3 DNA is TGTGCCAGCAGCCCCGACAGGGCTAGCAATCAGCCCCAGCATTTT. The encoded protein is CASSPDRASNQPQHF.

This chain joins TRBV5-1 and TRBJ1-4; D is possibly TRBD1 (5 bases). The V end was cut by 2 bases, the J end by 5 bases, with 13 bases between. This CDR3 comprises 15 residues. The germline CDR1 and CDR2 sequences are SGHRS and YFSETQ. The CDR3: CASSLMLGQNEKLFF. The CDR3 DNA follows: TGCGCCAGCAGCTTAATGCTTGGACAAAATGAAAAACTGTTTTTT.

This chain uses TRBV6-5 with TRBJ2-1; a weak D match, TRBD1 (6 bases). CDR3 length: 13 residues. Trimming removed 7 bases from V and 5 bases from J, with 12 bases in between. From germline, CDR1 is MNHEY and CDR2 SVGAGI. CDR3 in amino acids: CASTGTRNNEQFF. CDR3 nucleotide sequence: TGTGCCAGCACCGGGACACGGAACAATGAGCAGTTCTTC.

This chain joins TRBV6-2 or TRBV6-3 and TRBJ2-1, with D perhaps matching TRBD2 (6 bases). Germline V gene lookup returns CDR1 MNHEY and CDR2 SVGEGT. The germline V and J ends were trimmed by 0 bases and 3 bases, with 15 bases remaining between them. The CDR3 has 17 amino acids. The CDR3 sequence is CASSYSSPGAGYNEQFF. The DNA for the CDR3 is TGTGCCAGCAGTTACTCGAGTCCCGGAGCGGGCTACAATGAGCAGTTCTTC.

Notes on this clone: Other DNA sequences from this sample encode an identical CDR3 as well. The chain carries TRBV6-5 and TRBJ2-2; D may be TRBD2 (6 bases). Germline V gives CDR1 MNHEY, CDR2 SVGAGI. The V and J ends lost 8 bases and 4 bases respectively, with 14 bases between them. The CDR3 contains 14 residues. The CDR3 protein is CASQAGGATGELFF. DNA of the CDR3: TGTGCCAGCCAAGCAGGAGGGGCCACCGGGGAGCTGTTTTTT.

CDR3 sequence: CASSQAGVGTEAFF. DNA for the CDR3: TGCGCCAGCAGCCAGGCGGGGGTGGGGACTGAAGCTTTCTTT. This chain joins TRBV4-1 and TRBJ1-1; tentative D call: TRBD1 (5 bases). Germline lookup yields CDR1 MGHRA and CDR2 YSYEKL. This CDR3 spans 14 amino acids. V gave up 3 bases and J gave up 5 bases, with 13 bases separating them.

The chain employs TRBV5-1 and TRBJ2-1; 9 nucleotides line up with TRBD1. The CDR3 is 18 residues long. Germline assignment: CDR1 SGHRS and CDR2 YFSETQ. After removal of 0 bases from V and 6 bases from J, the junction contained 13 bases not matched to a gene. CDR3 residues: CASSLGTGARLGGNEQFF. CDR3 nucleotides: TGCGCCAGCAGCTTGGGGACAGGGGCAAGGCTAGGGGGCAATGAGCAGTTCTTC.

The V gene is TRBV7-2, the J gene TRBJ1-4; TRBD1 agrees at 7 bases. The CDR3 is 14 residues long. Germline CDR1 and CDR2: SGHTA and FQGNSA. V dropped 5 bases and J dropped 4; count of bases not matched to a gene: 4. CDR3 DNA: TGTGCCAGCAGCCGGGACAGCTATAATGAAAAACTGTTTTTT. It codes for CASSRDSYNEKLFF.

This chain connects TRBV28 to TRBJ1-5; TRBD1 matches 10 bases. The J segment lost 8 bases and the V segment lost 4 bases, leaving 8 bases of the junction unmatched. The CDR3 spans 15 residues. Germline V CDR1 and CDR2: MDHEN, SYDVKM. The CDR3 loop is CASSSPGQGLEPQHF. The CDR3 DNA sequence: TGTGCCAGCAGTTCTCCGGGACAGGGGTTGGAGCCCCAGCATTTT.

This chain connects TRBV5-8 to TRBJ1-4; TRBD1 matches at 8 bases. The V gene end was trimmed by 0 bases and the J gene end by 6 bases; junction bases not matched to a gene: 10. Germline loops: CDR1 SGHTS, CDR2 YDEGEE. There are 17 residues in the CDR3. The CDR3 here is CASSLVRDRFGDEKLFF. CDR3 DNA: TGTGCCAGCAGCTTGGTTCGGGACAGGTTCGGGGATGAAAAACTGTTTTTT.

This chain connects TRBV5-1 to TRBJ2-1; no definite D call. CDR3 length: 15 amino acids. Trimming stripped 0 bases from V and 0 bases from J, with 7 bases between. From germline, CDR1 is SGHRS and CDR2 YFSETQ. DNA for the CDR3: TGCGCCAGCAGCTTGGTTTCCAACTCCTACAATGAGCAGTTCTTC. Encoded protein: CASSLVSNSYNEQFF. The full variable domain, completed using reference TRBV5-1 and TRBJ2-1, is KAGVTQTPRYLIKTRGQQVTLSCSPISGHRSVSWYQQTPGQGLQFLFEYFSETQRNKGNFPGRFSGRQFSNSRSEMNVSTLELGDSALYLCASSLVSNSYNEQFFGPGTRLTVL.

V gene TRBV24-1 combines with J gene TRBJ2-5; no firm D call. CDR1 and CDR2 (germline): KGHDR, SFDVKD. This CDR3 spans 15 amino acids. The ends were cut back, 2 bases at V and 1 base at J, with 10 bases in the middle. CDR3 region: CATSDSSVSQETQYF. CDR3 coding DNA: TGTGCCACCAGTGATTCCAGCGTGAGCCAAGAGACCCAGTACTTC.

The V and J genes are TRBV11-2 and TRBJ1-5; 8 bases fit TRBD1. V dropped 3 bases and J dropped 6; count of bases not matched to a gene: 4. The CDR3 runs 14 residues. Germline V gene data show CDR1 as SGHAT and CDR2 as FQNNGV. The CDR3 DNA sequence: TGTGCCAGCAGCTTGACAGGGGCGGGTCAGCCCCAGCATTTT. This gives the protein CASSLTGAGQPQHF.

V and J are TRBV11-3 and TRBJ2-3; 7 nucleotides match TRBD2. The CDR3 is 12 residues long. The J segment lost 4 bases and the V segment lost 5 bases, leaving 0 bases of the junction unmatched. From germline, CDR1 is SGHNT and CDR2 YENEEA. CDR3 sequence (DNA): TGTGCCAGCAGCGCGGGGGCAGATACGCAGTATTTT. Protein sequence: CASSAGADTQYF.

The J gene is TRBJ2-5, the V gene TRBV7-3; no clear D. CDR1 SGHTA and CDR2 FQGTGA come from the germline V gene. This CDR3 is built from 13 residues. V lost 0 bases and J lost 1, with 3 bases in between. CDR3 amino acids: CASSLTLQETQYF. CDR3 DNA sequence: TGTGCCAGCAGCTTAACTCTCCAAGAGACCCAGTACTTC.

The CDR3: CASSERGQFYEQYF. The DNA of the CDR3 is TGTGCCAGCAGTGAGAGGGGACAGTTCTACGAGCAGTACTTC. The genes are TRBV2 and TRBJ2-7; 7 bases fit TRBD1. Germline lookup yields CDR1 SNHLY and CDR2 FYNNEI. The CDR3 loop spans 14 amino acids. The V segment lost 3 bases and the J segment 3 bases; nucleotides outside the gene matches: 5.

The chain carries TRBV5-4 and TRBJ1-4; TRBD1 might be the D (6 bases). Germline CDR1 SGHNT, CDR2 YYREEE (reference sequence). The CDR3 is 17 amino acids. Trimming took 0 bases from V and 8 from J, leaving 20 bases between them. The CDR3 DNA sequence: TGTGCCAGCAGCTTGGCGGGGGGCGGTCCTCAAGGGGAAAAACTGTTTTTT. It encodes CASSLAGGGPQGEKLFF.

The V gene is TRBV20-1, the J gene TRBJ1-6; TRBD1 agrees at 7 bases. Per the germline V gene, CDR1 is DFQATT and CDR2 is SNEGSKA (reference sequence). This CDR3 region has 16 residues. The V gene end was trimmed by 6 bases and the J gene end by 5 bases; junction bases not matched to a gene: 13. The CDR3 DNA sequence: TGCAGTGCGAGTCGACAGGGTCTTCGGAATAATTCACCCCTCCACTTT. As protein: CSASRQGLRNNSPLHF.

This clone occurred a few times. Here the CDR3 reads CASSDLAGVVYGYTF. Written as DNA, the CDR3 is TGTGCCAGCAGCGACTTGGCGGGGGTAGTCTATGGCTACACCTTC. The chain is built from TRBV7-9 and TRBJ1-2; D possibly corresponds to TRBD1 (5 bases). The germline V gene has CDR1 SEHNR and CDR2 FQNEAQ (reference sequence). V lost 5 bases to trimming and J lost 4 bases, with 17 bases between them. The CDR3 is made up of 15 amino acids.

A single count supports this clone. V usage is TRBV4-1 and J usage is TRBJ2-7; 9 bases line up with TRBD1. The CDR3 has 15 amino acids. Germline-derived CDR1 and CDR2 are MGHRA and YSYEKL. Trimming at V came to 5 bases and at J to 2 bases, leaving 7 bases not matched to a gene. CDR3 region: CASSRGTGRTYEQYF. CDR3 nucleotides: TGCGCCAGCAGCAGAGGGACAGGGAGGACCTACGAGCAGTACTTC.

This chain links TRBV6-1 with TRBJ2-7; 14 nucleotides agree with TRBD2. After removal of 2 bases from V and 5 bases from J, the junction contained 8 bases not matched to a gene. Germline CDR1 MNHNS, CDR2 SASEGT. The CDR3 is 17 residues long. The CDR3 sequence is CASSEFPWTSGRNEQYF. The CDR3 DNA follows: TGTGCCAGCAGTGAATTCCCGTGGACTAGCGGGAGGAACGAGCAGTACTTC.

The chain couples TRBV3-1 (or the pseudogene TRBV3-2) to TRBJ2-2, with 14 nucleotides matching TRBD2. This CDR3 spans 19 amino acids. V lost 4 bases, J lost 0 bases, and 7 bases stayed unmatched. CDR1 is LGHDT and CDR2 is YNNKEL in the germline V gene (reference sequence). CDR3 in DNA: TGTGCCAGCAGCCGACTCGGACTAGCGGGGGGCCCGAACACCGGGGAGCTGTTTTTT. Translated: CASSRLGLAGGPNTGELFF.

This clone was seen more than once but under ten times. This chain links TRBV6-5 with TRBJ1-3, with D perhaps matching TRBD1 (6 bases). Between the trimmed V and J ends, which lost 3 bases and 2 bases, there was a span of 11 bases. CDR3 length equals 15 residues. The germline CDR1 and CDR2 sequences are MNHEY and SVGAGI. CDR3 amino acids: CASSYGWTAGNTIYF. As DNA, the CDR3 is TGTGCCAGCAGTTATGGATGGACAGCTGGAAACACCATATATTTT.

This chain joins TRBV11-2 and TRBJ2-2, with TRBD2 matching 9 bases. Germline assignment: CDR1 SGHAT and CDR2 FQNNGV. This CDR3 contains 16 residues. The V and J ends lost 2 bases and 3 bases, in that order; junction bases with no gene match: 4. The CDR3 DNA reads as TGTGCCAGCAGCTTAAATAGCGGGGGTGACACCGGGGAGCTGTTTTTT. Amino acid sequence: CASSLNSGGDTGELFF.

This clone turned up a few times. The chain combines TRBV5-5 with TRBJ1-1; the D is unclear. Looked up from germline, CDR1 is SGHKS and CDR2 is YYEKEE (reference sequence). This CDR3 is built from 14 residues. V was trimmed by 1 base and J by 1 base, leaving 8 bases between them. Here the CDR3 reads CASSLNSRNTEAFF. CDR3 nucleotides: TGTGCCAGCAGCTTGAACAGCCGGAACACTGAAGCTTTCTTT.

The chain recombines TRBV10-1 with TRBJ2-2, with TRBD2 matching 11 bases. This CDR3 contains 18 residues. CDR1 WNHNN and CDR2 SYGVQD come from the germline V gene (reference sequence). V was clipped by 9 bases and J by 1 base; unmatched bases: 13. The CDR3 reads CARTNRMLAGGNTGELFF. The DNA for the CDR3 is TGCGCCAGGACAAACCGAATGCTAGCGGGGGGGAACACCGGGGAGCTGTTTTTT.

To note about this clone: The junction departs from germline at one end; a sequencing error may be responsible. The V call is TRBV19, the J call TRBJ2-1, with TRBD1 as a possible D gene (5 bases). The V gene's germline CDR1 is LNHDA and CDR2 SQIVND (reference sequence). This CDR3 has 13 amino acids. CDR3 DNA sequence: TGTGCCAGTAGTCTAGACAGCTACAATGAGCAGTTCTTC. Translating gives CASSLDSYNEQFF.